This TCR beta chain came from a study of cytomegalovirus exposure and HLA in healthy donors (dated by TCRdb to 2016 to 2017). For the wider study: An earlier analysis of several hundred of the donors reported 250 to 300 Gb of sequence data and some 120 million unique TCR beta sequences from about 200 million T cells. Typing coverage varied by locus: about 629-640 donors for A, B, C, DRB1 and DQB1; roughly 520 for DQA1; around 570 for DPA1; some 470 for DPB1. All discovery cohort repertoires had been generated using a single sequencing platform. An earlier analysis of approximately 500 of the donors applied high-throughput TCR beta sequencing to assess whether each TCR beta V gene segment acted as functional or pseudogenic. A later genetic analysis used genome-wide SNP genotypes for about 65% of the roughly 700 donors, treating that subset as a discovery cohort. Donor age, sex, ethnicity and CMV serostatus were collected together with the repertoire data. High-throughput TCR immunosequencing, statistical association of individual TCRs with disease status, and machine learning were combined to predict cytomegalovirus infection status. Among a few hundred genotyped donors of the cohort, an average of 235,054 unique TCR beta nucleotide sequences were sequenced per donor, 15% to 20% of them non-productive. The study aimed to test whether cataloging public T cell receptors could reveal signatures of past pathogen exposure. Class I and class II HLA loci were covered by the typing at four-digit resolution. A later analysis re-examined previously published TCR beta repertoires from 600 to 700 donors and added high-resolution HLA genotyping to investigate patterns of TCR occurrence. The genetic ancestry cluster associated with self-reported Caucasian donors included 81% of the 350 to 500 genotyped donors. Using immunosequencing, the study profiled T cell repertoires from 500 to 800 subjects and related those repertoires to cytomegalovirus serostatus. Approximately 300 gigabases of sequencing data and 75 million to 85 million unique TCR sequences made up an early release that covered fewer than 650 HLA-typed donors. Rather than using new phenotypic data, the later analysis identified candidate immune exposures from TCR beta sequences and from how often those sequences occurred across donors. Five DR-DQ haplotypes were handled as single units for association and clustering because linkage in the cohort was strong. Along with the roughly 670-subject first cohort, a separate validation cohort of over a hundred different subjects was used.

Library prep was done by the immunoSEQ multiplex PCR assay. The multiplex PCR relied on a mix of 60 forward primers for TCR Vbeta segments and 13 reverse primers for TCR Jbeta segments. A multiplex PCR assay on genomic DNA amplified the CDR3 region of rearranged TCR beta genes. The amplified TCR beta libraries were sequenced on the Illumina HiSeq System as 87-base-pair reads. Per the source publication's procedure: Across the roughly 700 repertoires, a later analysis counted tens of millions of unique TCR beta chains, about 10 million of which were shared by at least two donors. To remove PCR and sequencing errors, raw reads were error-corrected and collapsed into unique sequences using a nearest-neighbor algorithm that merged closely related sequences. CDR3 sequences were aligned to IMGT reference sequences to assign V, D and J gene segments. For a sequence to be retained, at least a six-nucleotide match to both a V gene segment and a J gene segment was required. A rearrangement counted as productive if the CDR3 had no stop codons and remained in frame with V and J, and every other rearrangement counted as non-productive. CDR3 was defined according to IMGT convention as the region running from the second conserved V-encoded cysteine to the conserved J-encoded phenylalanine. The earlier analysis of around 640 of the donors excluded sequences that lacked an unambiguous match to a single V gene segment. An earlier analysis of approximately 590 of the donors classified V segments as functional when productive rearrangements were above 56.7% and as segregating when the standard deviation between donors was above 5%. A statistical classification framework was built to diagnose cytomegalovirus status from the catalog of TCR beta chain sequences. V and J gene assignment, in a later analysis, came from comparing TCR nucleotide sequences with IMGT/GENE-DB human TR gene sequences. Using the TCRdist pipeline, a later analysis assigned CDR3 sequences along with most-parsimonious VDJ recombination scenarios. In a later analysis, every TCR beta chain was defined by the combination of its CDR3 amino acid sequence and its V-gene family, and reads without a unique V-gene family were dropped. To address suspected cross-contamination and a sequencing artifact, a later analysis removed under 600 highly shared, low-generation-probability nucleotide sequences. In a later analysis, a clonal expansion index was calculated for each public chain from normalized within-repertoire ranks of inferred template counts. Generation probabilities in a later analysis came from a VDJ recombination model fitted to out-of-frame rearrangements, and those results were checked against IGoR. Hypergeometric tests were used in a later analysis to score TCR-TCR, TCR-HLA and TCR-CMV co-occurrence, with a repertoire-size bias correction applied to the TCR pairs. To estimate false discovery rates, a later analysis permuted the HLA or CMV assignments 20 times. A later analysis grouped co-occurring TCRs with DBSCAN, adding TCRdist sequence similarity when clustering within HLA-allele-positive subsets. Repertoires with fewer than 30,000 or more than 120,000 public chains, plus five repertoires with anomalous nucleotide sharing, were excluded from co-occurrence clustering. This is the immuneACCESS table as TCRdb keeps it, with only in-frame sequences that have V and J called. A part of the clones is gone; compared with another copy, unresolved V genes explain less than half, and the rest is unexplained. V, J and clone size are those of that table, while D and trimming were read from the DNA. The sample table holds approximately 150,000 clones. The ten largest clonotypes hold under 2.5% of the sample.

Findings and caveats that apply to the study as a whole: A few of the identified cytomegalovirus-associated TCR beta chains were confirmed in vitro to be specific for cytomegalovirus antigens. According to a later analysis, parvovirus B19, influenza, CMV and Epstein-Barr virus appeared linked to several top co-occurrence clusters. A further reported finding was that TCR beta sequences accurately predicted the HLA-A and HLA-B alleles for most subjects in the first cohort. A later genetic analysis reported fewer N-insertions in productive TCRs among donors in an Asian-associated ancestry cluster than the roughly 700-donor mean. A later analysis associated 16,951 TCR beta sequences with specific HLA alleles at a false discovery rate of 0.05. The study listed approximately 160 TCR beta chains as associated with cytomegalovirus. Because counts were too low, 15 to 20 rarely observed V segments, including chromosome 9 orphons, were excluded from the earlier analysis of a few hundred of the donors. In this cohort, only TCR beta chains were sequenced, and detectable features were limited by the absence of alpha or paired-chain data. The classifier was reported to diagnose cytomegalovirus status with high specificity and sensitivity in both the original cohort and the validation cohort. Broadly in line with IMGT annotations, most TCR beta V segments showed up in productive rearrangements about 90% or about 30% of the time in an earlier analysis of some 590 of the donors. Because HLA typing was unavailable for some donors at each locus, only the typed subset was used in association tests. Compared with equally common non-associated chains, HLA-associated TCR beta chains in a later analysis were more clonally expanded and had lower generation probabilities. Most CMV-associated TCR beta chains appeared to be HLA-restricted in a later analysis, and the HLA associations seemed to be driven largely by CMV exposure. A later genetic analysis associated a missense DCLRE1C variant with V-gene and J-gene trimming of TCR beta chains, and an independent cohort replicated the association. Correlated functional status among segregating V segments might be attributable to linkage disequilibrium, but an unknown experimental factor could not be ruled out. Some IMGT-functional V segments, including TRBV6-2 and TRBV6-3, could not be told apart with the 87-base-pair reads, so those segments were excluded. When HLA alleles, especially DR and DQ, strongly co-occurred, attributing TCR associations to individual alleles was difficult. Most TCR sequences were seen in very few donors, while some public TCRs were found in many individuals. According to the authors, the approach could potentially be generalized to other disease states and immunological phenotypes. The sequencing pipeline was judged likely to have produced a cluster of highly shared sequence variants as a technical artifact. A later analysis found that TCR association rates varied across HLA loci, with DRB1 alleles showing the most associated TCRs and HLA-C alleles the fewest. Roughly uniform sequencing depth across donors was assumed in presence/absence analyses, although this assumption may not hold. Immune exposure information for the cohort was limited to CMV serostatus.

The cohort comprised approximately 700 healthy bone marrow donors. Cohort members were all nominally healthy when sampled, although unrecorded immune exposures were likely present. The donor tested CMV seronegative, placing the donor among the 350 to 400 seronegative members of the cohort. A peripheral blood sample was provided by each donor, and peripheral blood mononuclear cells were used for TCR beta sequencing. The Qiagen DNeasy Blood Extraction Kit was used to extract genomic DNA from the blood cell samples. CDR1 and CDR2 (SGHVS, FNYEAQ) derive from the germline V gene. From V the trimming removes 7 bases and from J it removes 5 bases, while the gene matches leave 8 bases of the junction unaccounted for. The CDR3 contains 14 residues, cysteine and phenylalanine counted. Just the 42-base CDR3 DNA is kept, in frame starting at base 1. To note about this clone: Its antigen is unknown.

The rearranged segments are TRBV7-6 and TRBJ2-1, with 7 middle bases fitting TRBD2. What was sequenced was PBMCs. This sequence was found in a woman in her late teens or twenties in good health and CMV-seronegative. In nucleotides, the sequence is TGTGCCAGCAAAGACAGCGGGAATAACAATGAGCAGTTCTTC. This yields the protein CASKDSGNNNEQFF.